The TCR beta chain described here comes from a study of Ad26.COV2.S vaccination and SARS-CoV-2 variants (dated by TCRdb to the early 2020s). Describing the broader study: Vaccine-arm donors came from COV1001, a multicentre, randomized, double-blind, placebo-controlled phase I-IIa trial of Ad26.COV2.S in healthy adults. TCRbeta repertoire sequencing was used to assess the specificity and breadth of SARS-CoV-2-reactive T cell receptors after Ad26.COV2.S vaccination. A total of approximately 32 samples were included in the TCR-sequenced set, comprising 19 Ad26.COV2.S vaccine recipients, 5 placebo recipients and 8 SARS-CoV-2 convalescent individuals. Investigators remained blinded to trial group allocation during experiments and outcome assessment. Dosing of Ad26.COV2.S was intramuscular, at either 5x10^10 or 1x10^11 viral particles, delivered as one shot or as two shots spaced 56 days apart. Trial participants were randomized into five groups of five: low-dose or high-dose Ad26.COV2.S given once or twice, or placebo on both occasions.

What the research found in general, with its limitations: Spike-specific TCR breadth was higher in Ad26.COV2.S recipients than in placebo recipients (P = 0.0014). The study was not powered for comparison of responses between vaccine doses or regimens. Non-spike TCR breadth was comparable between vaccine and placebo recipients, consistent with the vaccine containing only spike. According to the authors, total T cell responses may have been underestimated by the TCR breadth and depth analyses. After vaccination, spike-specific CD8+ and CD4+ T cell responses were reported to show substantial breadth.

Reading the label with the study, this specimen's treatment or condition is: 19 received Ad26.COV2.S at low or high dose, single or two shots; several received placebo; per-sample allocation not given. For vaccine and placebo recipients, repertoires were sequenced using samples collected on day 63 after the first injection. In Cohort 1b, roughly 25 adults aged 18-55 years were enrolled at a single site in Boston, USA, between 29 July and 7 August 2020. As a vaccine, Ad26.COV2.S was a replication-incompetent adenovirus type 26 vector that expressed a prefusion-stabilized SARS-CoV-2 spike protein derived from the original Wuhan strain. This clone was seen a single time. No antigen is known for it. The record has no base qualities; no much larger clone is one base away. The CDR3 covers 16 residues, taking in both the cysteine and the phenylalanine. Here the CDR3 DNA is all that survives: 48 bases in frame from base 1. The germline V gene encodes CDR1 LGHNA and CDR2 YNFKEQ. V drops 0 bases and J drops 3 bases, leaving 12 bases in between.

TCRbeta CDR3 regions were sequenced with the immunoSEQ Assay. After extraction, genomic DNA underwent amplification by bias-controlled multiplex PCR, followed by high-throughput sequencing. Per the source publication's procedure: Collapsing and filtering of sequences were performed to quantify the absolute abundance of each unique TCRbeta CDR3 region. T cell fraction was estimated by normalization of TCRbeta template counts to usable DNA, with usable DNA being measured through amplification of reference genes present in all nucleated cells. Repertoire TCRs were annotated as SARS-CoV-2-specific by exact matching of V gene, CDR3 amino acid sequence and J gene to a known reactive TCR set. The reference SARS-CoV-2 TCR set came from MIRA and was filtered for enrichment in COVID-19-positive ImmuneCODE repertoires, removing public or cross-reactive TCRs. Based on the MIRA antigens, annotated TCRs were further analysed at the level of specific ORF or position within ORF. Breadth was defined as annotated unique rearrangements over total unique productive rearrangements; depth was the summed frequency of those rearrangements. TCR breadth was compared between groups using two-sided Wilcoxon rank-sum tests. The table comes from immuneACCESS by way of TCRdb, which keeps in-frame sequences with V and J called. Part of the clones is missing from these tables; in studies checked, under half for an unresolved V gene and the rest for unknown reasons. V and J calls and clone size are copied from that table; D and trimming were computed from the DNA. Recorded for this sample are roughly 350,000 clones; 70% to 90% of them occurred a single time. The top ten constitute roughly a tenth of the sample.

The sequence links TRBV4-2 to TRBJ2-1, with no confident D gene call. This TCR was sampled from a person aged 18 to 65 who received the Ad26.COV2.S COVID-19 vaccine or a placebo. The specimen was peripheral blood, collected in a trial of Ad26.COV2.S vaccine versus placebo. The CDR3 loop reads CASSQDLAAIYNEQFF. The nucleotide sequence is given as TGTGCCAGCAGCCAAGATTTGGCAGCTATCTACAATGAGCAGTTCTTC.